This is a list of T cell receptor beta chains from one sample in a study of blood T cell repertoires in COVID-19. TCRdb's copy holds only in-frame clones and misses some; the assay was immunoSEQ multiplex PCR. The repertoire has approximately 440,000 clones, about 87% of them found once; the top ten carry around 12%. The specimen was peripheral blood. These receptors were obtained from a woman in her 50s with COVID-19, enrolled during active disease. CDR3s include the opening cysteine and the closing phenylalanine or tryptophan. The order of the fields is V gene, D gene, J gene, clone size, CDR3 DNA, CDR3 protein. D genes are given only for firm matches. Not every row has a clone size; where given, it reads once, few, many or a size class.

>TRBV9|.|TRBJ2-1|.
TGTGCCAGCAGCGGAGATAGAAATGAGCAGTTCTTC
CASSGDRNEQFF
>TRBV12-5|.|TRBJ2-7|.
TGTGCTAGTGGTTTGTATGACGAGCAGTACTTC
CASGLYDEQYF
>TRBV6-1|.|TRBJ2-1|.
TGTGCCAGCAGTGAACCCGCGCGGTACAATGAGCAGTTCTTC
CASSEPARYNEQFF
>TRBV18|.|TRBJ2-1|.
TGTGCCAGCTCAGGGGACAACAGGGAAAATTCCTACAATGAGCAGTTCTTC
CASSGDNRENSYNEQFF
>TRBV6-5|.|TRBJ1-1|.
TGTGCCAGCAGTTACTCAGGGGGCACTGAAGCTTTCTTT
CASSYSGGTEAFF
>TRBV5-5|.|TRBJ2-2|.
TGTGCCAGCAGCTTCTCCGCGAACACCGGGGAGCTGTTTTTT
CASSFSANTGELFF
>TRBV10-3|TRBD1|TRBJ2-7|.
TGTGCCATCACCACAGGACAGGGGTACGAGCAGTACTTC
CAITTGQGYEQYF
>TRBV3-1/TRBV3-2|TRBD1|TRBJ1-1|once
TGTGCCAGCAGCCAAACCACAGGGGGCAGGGGGGCTTTCTTT
CASSQTTGGRGAFF
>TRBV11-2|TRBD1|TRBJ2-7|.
TGTGCCAGCAGCTTAGGGGGGACAGGGGGCTACGAGCAGTACTTC
CASSLGGTGGYEQYF
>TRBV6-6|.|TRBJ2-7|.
TGTGCCAGCAGTACAGTTTCCTACGAGCAGTACTTC
CASSTVSYEQYF